This section outlines one T cell receptor (beta chain) sequence together with its context. Germline CDR1 and CDR2: SGHAT and FQNNGV. The V gene end was trimmed by 5 bases and the J gene end by 4 bases; junction bases not matched to a gene: 11. This CDR3 spans 16 amino acids. The data originate from a study of blood T cell repertoires in COVID-19. Per the original methods: Researchers report that nucleated cell counts were estimated from reference gene primer amplification. Only in-frame clones appear in the TCRdb table, and some are missing; sequencing was by immunoSEQ multiplex PCR. D and trimming were read from the DNA, whereas the V and J calls and clone size are those reported in that table. The table records over 150,000 clones, around 80% of them present only once.

The sequencing sample was made of peripheral blood. The chain uses TRBV11-2 and TRBJ2-5; TRBD1 aligns across 9 bases. The TCR comes from a man aged 55 to 70 with acute or convalescent COVID-19. The CDR3 sequence is CASSPPTGGMGETQYF. The CDR3 DNA is TGTGCCAGCAGCCCCCCGACAGGGGGTATGGGAGAGACCCAGTACTTC.